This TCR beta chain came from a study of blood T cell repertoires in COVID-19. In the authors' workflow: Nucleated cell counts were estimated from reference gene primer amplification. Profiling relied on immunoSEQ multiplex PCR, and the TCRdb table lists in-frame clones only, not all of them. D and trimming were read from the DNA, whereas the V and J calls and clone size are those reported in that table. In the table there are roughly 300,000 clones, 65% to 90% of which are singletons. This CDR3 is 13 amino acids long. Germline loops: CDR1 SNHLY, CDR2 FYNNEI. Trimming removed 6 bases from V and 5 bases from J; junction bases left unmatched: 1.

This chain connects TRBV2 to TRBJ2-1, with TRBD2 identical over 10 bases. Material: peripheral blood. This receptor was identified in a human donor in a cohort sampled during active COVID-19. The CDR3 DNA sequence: TGTGCCAGCAGAGGACTAGCGGACAATGAGCAGTTCTTC. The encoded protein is CASRGLADNEQFF. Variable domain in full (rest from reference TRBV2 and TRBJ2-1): EPEVTQTPSHQVTQMGQEVILRCVPISNHLYFYWYRQILGQKVEFLVSFYNNEISEKSEIFDDQFSVERPDGSNFTLKIRSTKLEDSAMYFCASRGLADNEQFFGPGTRLTVL.